Listed below are T cell receptor beta chains from one sample, sequenced in a study of T cells in Graves' hyperthyroidism and ophthalmopathy. TCRdb called the multiplex PCR reads again in MiXCR, with one record for every CDR3 protein. The table records about 610,000 distinct CDR3 sequences, about half of them present only once. The specimen sequenced was peripheral blood or thyroid tissue (not recorded which). The source of these receptors is a young woman with Graves' hyperthyroidism. Both conserved end residues are part of each CDR3. A D gene is named only where the DNA matches it firmly. Only part of the rows carry a size: once, few, many, or a class if the clone is expanded.

TRBD2,TRBV30,few,TRBJ2-5,TGTGCCTGGAACGGCGGGGGACAAGAGACCCAGTACTTC,CAWNGGGQETQYF
-,TRBV6-6,many,TRBJ2-5,TGTGCCGCACGACCAGCGGCCCAAGAGACCCAGTACTTC,CAARPAAQETQYF
-,TRBV6-6,-,TRBJ1-2,TGCGTCTCGGCACCTTCTAACTATGGCTACACCTTC,CVSAPSNYGYTF
-,TRBV20-1,-,TRBJ1-2,TGCAGTGCTAGGGGAATTATAGCGGGAAATGTATATGGCTACACCTTC,CSARGIIAGNVYGYTF
-,TRBV2,-,TRBJ1-2,TGTGCCAGCAGTGAAGACCAGGGGGGCTACACCTTC,CASSEDQGGYTF
-,TRBV12-3/TRBV12-4,many,TRBJ2-7,TGTGCCAGCAGCGAGGGAGAGAGGGGCTCCTACGAGCAGTACTTC,CASSEGERGSYEQYF
-,TRBV7-3,-,TRBJ1-5,TGCGCCAGCAGCTTGGAGCCGGGAGATAGCAATCAGCCCCAGCATTTT,CASSLEPGDSNQPQHF
TRBD2,TRBV7-2,-,TRBJ2-2,TGTGCCAGCAGTGAAGGCGGGAGGGCTCACACCGGGGAGCTGTTTTTT,CASSEGGRAHTGELFF
TRBD2,TRBV5-4,many,TRBJ2-5,TGTGCCATACACGGATTAGCGGGAGGGGGGGGTGCTGAGACCCAGTACTTC,CAIHGLAGGGGAETQYF
-,TRBV24-1,few,TRBJ2-3,TGTGCCACCAGTGATTTGACAGGTGGGAGCACAGATACGCAGTATTTT,CATSDLTGGSTDTQYF
-,TRBV20-1,many,TRBJ2-7,TGCAGTGCTAGTCAGATGGGACTCTCCTCCTACGAGCAGTACTTC,CSASQMGLSSYEQYF
-,TRBV12-3/TRBV12-4,-,TRBJ1-1,TGTGCCAACAGTATACGGAGACGGCTGAACACTGAAGCTTTCTTT,CANSIRRRLNTEAFF
-,TRBV6-5,many,TRBJ2-2,TGTGCCAGCAGTTATACGGCCGGGGAGCTGTTTTTT,CASSYTAGELFF
-,TRBV10-3,-,TRBJ2-1,TGTGCCATCATGCTAAGCTTTGGCGATGAGCAGTTCTTC,CAIMLSFGDEQFF
-,TRBV20-1,-,TRBJ2-2,TGCAGTGCTAGACCCCTCGTTGCGGTGAACACCGGGGAGCTGTTTTTT,CSARPLVAVNTGELFF
-,TRBV12-3/TRBV12-4,-,TRBJ2-5,TGTGCCAGCAGTTTAGCCGACAGCCGGGGCGAGGAGACCCAGTACTTC,CASSLADSRGEETQYF
-,TRBV7-9,-,TRBJ2-5,TGTGCCAGCAGCTGGGGGCCAGCACAAGAGACCCAGTACTTC,CASSWGPAQETQYF